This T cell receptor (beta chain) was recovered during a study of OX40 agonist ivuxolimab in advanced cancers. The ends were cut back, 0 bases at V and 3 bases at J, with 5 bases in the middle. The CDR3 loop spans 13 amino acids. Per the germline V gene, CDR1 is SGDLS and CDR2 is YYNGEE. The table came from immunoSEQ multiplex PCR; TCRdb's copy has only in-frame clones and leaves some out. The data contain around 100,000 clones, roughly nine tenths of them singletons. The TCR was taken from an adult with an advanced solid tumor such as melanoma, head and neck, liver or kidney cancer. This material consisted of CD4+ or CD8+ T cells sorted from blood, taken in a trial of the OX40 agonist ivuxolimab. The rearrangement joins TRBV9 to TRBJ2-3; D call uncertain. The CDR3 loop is CASSVEMTDTQYF. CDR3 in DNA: TGTGCCAGCAGCGTAGAAATGACAGATACGCAGTATTTT.